This section outlines one T cell receptor beta chain sequence together with its context. The sample originates from a study of blood T cell repertoires in COVID-19. Study background: There were acute and convalescent COVID-19 samples, and they came from the United States, Italy and Spain. T cells, B-cell-depleted T cells, or PBMCs provided the cDNA or gDNA that served as material.

Study members were between 18 and 89 years old and lived in approximately 25 US regions. Germline V CDR1 and CDR2: SNHLY, FYNNEI. There are 14 residues in the CDR3. V lost 3 bases and J lost 7, with 15 bases in between. In the study's own analysis: Amplified reference gene primers provided the basis for estimating nucleated cell counts. TCRdb's copy holds only in-frame clones and misses some; the assay was immunoSEQ multiplex PCR. The DNA gave D and trimming, while V, J and clone size come from that table. In the table there are 220,000 or so clones, roughly 84% of which are singletons. The receptor's source is a woman in her forties who had recovered from COVID-19. The rearrangement uses TRBV2 and TRBJ1-2, with D perhaps matching TRBD1 (6 bases). Sample: PBMCs or T cells enriched from blood (not recorded which). CDR3 nucleotide sequence: TGTGCCAGCAGTGATAGTCTGGGGGCAGGTGGCTACACCTTC. As protein: CASSDSLGAGGYTF.